The clone carrying this T cell receptor beta chain has at least ten counts. V lost 4 bases and J lost 2, with 10 bases in between. From germline, CDR1 is SGHTA and CDR2 FQGNSA. CDR3 length: 14 residues. This sample was taken from a study of early T cells in non-severe SARS-CoV-2 infection. The TCR library protocol attached unique molecular identifiers to the individual cDNA molecules. From the 5' RACE reads, TCRdb called clonotypes with MiXCR, one entry per CDR3 protein. This sample has more than 25,000 distinct CDR3 sequences; roughly 5.9% occur once, and the top ten carry 0.92%. This receptor was identified in an adult who was a healthcare worker with PCR-confirmed SARS-CoV-2 infection or an uninfected control (not recorded which). This chain uses TRBV7-2 with TRBJ2-3; D is tentatively TRBD1 or TRBD2 (5 bases each). Sequences were obtained from whole blood. CDR3 protein: CASSSGPFTDTQYF. For the CDR3, the DNA is TGTGCCAGCAGCTCGGGGCCCTTCACAGATACGCAGTATTTT.